These 16 T cell receptor beta chains came from one sample sequenced in a study of cytomegalovirus exposure and HLA in healthy donors (dated by TCRdb to the late 2010s). Receptor amplification or capture employed the immunoSEQ multiplex PCR assay. For the multiplex PCR, a mixture combining 60 forward primers for TCR Vbeta segments and 13 reverse primers for TCR Jbeta segments was used. The immuneACCESS repertoire file appears here via TCRdb, limited to in-frame rearrangements. These files lack a portion of the clones; in checked studies, under half of the deficit traces to unresolved V genes, and the cause of the others is not known. The sample data list 200,000 to 250,000 clones, and almost 80% of these were observed just once. Of the sample, over 3.5% falls within the top ten clones. Sample: PBMCs. The receptors were sampled from a male donor in good health and CMV-seronegative.

V usage is TRBV20-1 and J usage is TRBJ2-1; 10 nucleotides align to TRBD1. Per the germline V gene, CDR1 is DFQATT and CDR2 is SNEGSKA (reference sequence). The CDR3 extends over 11 amino acids. Trimming removed 6 bases from V and 15 bases from J; junction bases left unmatched: 8. The CDR3, as DNA: TGCAGTGCAACGGACAGACAGGGGGCGTTCTTC. Translated: CSATDRQGAFF.

The chain carries TRBV27 and TRBJ1-5; TRBD1 aligns across 7 bases. Germline values: CDR1 MNHEY, CDR2 SMNVEV (reference sequence). CDR3 length: 15 amino acids. Losses at the gene ends were 3 bases for V and 4 bases for J; bases not matched to a gene: 6. The CDR3 DNA reads TGTGCCAGCAGTTTCGGGACAGATTATAATCAGCCCCAGCATTTT. It is translated as CASSFGTDYNQPQHF.

V usage is TRBV10-1 and J usage is TRBJ2-7, with 13 bases matching TRBD2. The V segment lost 0 bases and the J segment 8 bases; nucleotides outside the gene matches: 13. The V gene's germline CDR1 is WNHNN and CDR2 SYGVQD (reference sequence). CDR3 length equals 18 residues. The CDR3 DNA reads TGCGCCAGCAGTGAGTCCCCACTAGCGGGAGGGCCTAGGAGTAAGCAGTACTTC. Protein: CASSESPLAGGPRSKQYF.

The CDR3 reads CASSTQGLISYNEQFF. CDR3 DNA: TGTGCCAGTAGTACGCAGGGGCTTATCTCCTACAATGAGCAGTTCTTC. V gene TRBV19 combines with J gene TRBJ2-1; maybe TRBD1 (6 bases). The CDR3 consists of 16 residues. Trimming removed 4 bases at V and 0 bases at J, with 13 bases between. The germline V gene has CDR1 LNHDA and CDR2 SQIVND (reference sequence).

This clone was observed a handful of times. The rearrangement uses TRBV4-1 and TRBJ1-4; no firm D call. Germline V gene lookup returns CDR1 MGHRA and CDR2 YSYEKL. CDR3 size: 16 residues. Trimming took 3 bases from V and 0 from J, leaving 11 bases between them. CDR3 region: CASSQGGFATNEKLFF. The CDR3 nucleotides are TGCGCCAGCAGCCAGGGAGGTTTTGCAACTAATGAAAAACTGTTTTTT.

The chain recombines TRBV5-5 with TRBJ2-1, with 11 bases that match TRBD2. The CDR3 runs 15 residues. In germline, CDR1 is SGHKS, CDR2 YYEKEE (reference sequence). Trimming removed 4 bases from V and 9 bases from J; junction bases left unmatched: 9. For the CDR3, the DNA is TGTGCCAGCAGCCCCGTCGCGCTAGCGGGAGGTGAGCAGTTCTTC. Translated, it gives CASSPVALAGGEQFF.

The chain couples TRBV4-1 to TRBJ1-3; 9 positions agree with TRBD1. With 1 base clipped from V and 0 bases from J, the junction kept 4 bases outside the gene matches. Germline-derived CDR1 and CDR2 are MGHRA and YSYEKL. The CDR3 spans 17 residues. The DNA for the CDR3 is TGCGCCAGCAGCCAAGGGGCGGACAGGGGCTCTGGAAACACCATATATTTT. Its translation: CASSQGADRGSGNTIYF.

The rearrangement joins TRBV4-1 to TRBJ2-6; TRBD2 aligns across 7 bases. The V gene end was trimmed by 4 bases and the J gene end by 1 base; junction bases not matched to a gene: 4. The CDR3 has 16 amino acids. Per the germline V gene, CDR1 is MGHRA and CDR2 is YSYEKL. CDR3 amino acids: CASSLGRGSGANVLTF. The CDR3 DNA is TGCGCCAGCAGCCTTGGGAGGGGTTCTGGGGCCAACGTCCTGACTTTC.

This chain joins TRBV27 and TRBJ2-7; 9 positions match TRBD1. Germline values: CDR1 MNHEY, CDR2 SMNVEV (reference sequence). V gave up 6 bases and J gave up 5 bases; unmatched junction bases: 5. The CDR3 covers 13 residues. The CDR3 nucleotides read TGTGCCAGCAGCACAGGGGGCCAGAACGAGCAGTACTTC. Translation gives CASSTGGQNEQYF.

This sequence joins TRBV5-1 and TRBJ2-2; possible D gene TRBD1, 5 bases. CDR1 is SGHRS, CDR2 YFSETQ, per germline. CDR3 size: 15 residues. V lost 0 bases and J 6 bases, leaving 12 bases between the germline ends. The CDR3 is CASSLVGEPAGELFF. The DNA for the CDR3 is TGCGCCAGCAGCTTGGTAGGGGAACCGGCCGGGGAGCTGTTTTTT.

The chain carries TRBV18 and TRBJ2-7, with TRBD2 identical over 11 bases. Looked up from germline, CDR1 is KGHSH and CDR2 is LQKENI. The V segment lost 1 base and the J segment 3 bases; nucleotides outside the gene matches: 2. There are 15 residues in the CDR3. The CDR3 loop reads CASSPRGTSGYEQYF. CDR3 nucleotide sequence: TGTGCCAGCTCACCACGCGGGACTAGCGGCTACGAGCAGTACTTC.

This chain joins TRBV1 and TRBJ1-2. TRBV1 counts as a pseudogene. This CDR3 has 12 amino acids. The CDR3 DNA follows: TGCACCAGCAGCCAAGGAGGGATTGGCTACACCTTC. Translated: CTSSQGGIGYTF.

In regard to this clone: In the same sample, other DNA sequences code for this CDR3. The rearrangement uses TRBV2 and TRBJ2-7; D may be TRBD1 (6 bases). Germline V gene data show CDR1 as SNHLY and CDR2 as FYNNEI. The CDR3 is 14 residues long. Trimming pared 4 bases from V and 0 bases from J, leaving 10 bases between. The CDR3, as DNA: TGTGCCAGCAGTGGACAGGTCAGCTCCTACGAGCAGTACTTC. Translating it yields CASSGQVSSYEQYF.

The chain uses TRBV29-1 and TRBJ2-3; 7 positions agree with TRBD1. The CDR3 loop spans 16 amino acids. Germline V lookup: CDR1 SQVTM, CDR2 ANQGSEA. V lost 0 bases, J lost 6 bases, and 12 bases stayed unmatched. The CDR3 here is CSVEEWDSPSPDTQYF. In DNA, the CDR3 is TGCAGCGTTGAAGAATGGGACAGCCCAAGCCCGGATACGCAGTATTTT.

The chain combines TRBV28 with TRBJ2-1, with D tentatively TRBD2 (5 bases). V lost 1 base and J 7 bases, leaving 11 bases between the germline ends. Germline CDR1 is MDHEN and CDR2 is SYDVKM. The CDR3 has 14 residues. The CDR3 reads CASSLYLALNEQFF. In DNA form, the CDR3 reads TGTGCCAGCAGTTTATACCTAGCTTTGAATGAGCAGTTCTTC.

This chain links TRBV14 with TRBJ2-4, with a tentative D call TRBD2 (6 bases). The CDR3 contains 17 residues. From germline, CDR1 is SGHDN and CDR2 FVKESK. Trimming pared 4 bases from V and 0 bases from J, leaving 16 bases between. CDR3 region: CASSLRDFPLAKNIQYF. The CDR3 bases are TGTGCCAGCAGCCTGCGGGACTTCCCCTTAGCCAAAAACATTCAGTACTTC.